Following are 12 T cell receptor beta chains from one sample sequenced in a study of vaccination and CD4 T cells after COVID-19. What these receptors recognize is not known. Noted treatment: roughly 10-day PBMC culture with coronavirus spike peptide pools or control peptides (ViraFEST assay). The Oncomine TCR Beta short-read assay sequenced DNA from cultured CD4+ T cells. One entry per CDR3 protein, called by TCRdb with MiXCR from the PCR reads. The data show fewer than 20,000 distinct CDR3 sequences, roughly 54% seen once. Sequencing was carried out using CD4+ T cells from blood, cultured in vitro. The receptors shown here come from a human donor who had recovered from COVID-19.

The chain employs TRBV20-1 and TRBJ2-1, with 7 bases lining up with TRBD2. The CDR3 extends over 16 amino acids. Germline values: CDR1 DFQATT, CDR2 SNEGSKA (reference sequence). V lost 1 base, J lost 1 base, and 7 bases stayed unmatched. CDR3 DNA sequence: TGCAGTGCTAGAGTGTCTAGCGGACCGTCCTACAATGAGCAGTTCTTC. Residues: CSARVSSGPSYNEQFF.

The genes are TRBV5-1 and TRBJ2-7; D might be TRBD1 (6 bases). The V end lost 7 bases, the J end lost 5 bases, and 19 bases lay between the germline ends. The CDR3 runs to 14 residues. In germline, CDR1 is SGHRS, CDR2 YFSETQ. The CDR3 loop is CASRQQQGSNEQYF. In DNA, the CDR3 is TGCGCCAGCCGACAGCAACAGGGATCGAACGAGCAGTACTTC.

The chain couples TRBV20-1 to TRBJ2-2; the match to TRBD2 covers 11 bases. The J segment lost 8 bases and the V segment lost 0 bases, leaving 8 bases of the junction unmatched. Per the germline V gene, CDR1 is DFQATT and CDR2 is SNEGSKA (reference sequence). The CDR3 is 16 residues long. Written as DNA, the CDR3 is TGCAGTGCTAGAGATGGGGGTAGCGGGAGGGCGGGGGAGCTGTTTTTT. Translating it yields CSARDGGSGRAGELFF.

The chain uses TRBV27 and TRBJ2-5; no clear D gene. V shed 2 bases and J shed 6 bases, with 7 bases lying between them. Germline CDR1 reads MNHEY; CDR2 reads SMNVEV (reference sequence). CDR3 size: 12 residues. The CDR3 DNA sequence: TGTGCCAGCAGTTTAATCGGAAAGACCCAGTACTTC. It translates to CASSLIGKTQYF.

The gene calls are TRBV2 and TRBJ2-7; D possibly corresponds to TRBD2 (7 bases). Trimming cost V 6 bases and J 1 base, with 16 bases left between them. The CDR3 spans 15 residues. Per the germline V gene, CDR1 is SNHLY and CDR2 is FYNNEI. The CDR3 DNA sequence: TGTGCCAGCAGATCGGAGGGGGGGAAATCCTACGAGCAGTACTTC. Translation gives CASRSEGGKSYEQYF.

The genes are TRBV7-9 and TRBJ2-1, with D unclear. The CDR3 spans 13 residues. V was trimmed by 3 bases and J by 4 bases, leaving 7 bases between them. Germline V CDR1 and CDR2: SEHNR, FQNEAQ (reference sequence). CDR3 sequence (DNA): TGTGCCAGCAGCTTCGTCCTTTACAATGAGCAGTTCTTC. Protein: CASSFVLYNEQFF.

The J gene is TRBJ2-2, the V gene TRBV20-1; 11 nucleotides match TRBD2. This CDR3 is 15 amino acids long. J lost 8 bases, V lost 3 bases, and 8 bases had no gene match. Germline V lookup: CDR1 DFQATT, CDR2 SNEGSKA (reference sequence). The CDR3 nucleotides read TGCAGTGCTAGGTGGCTAGCGGGGGGCGTGGGGGAGCTGTTTTTT. This gives the protein CSARWLAGGVGELFF.

This chain uses TRBV28 with TRBJ2-1; 15 bases map to TRBD2. CDR1 MDHEN and CDR2 SYDVKM come from the germline V gene. With V trimmed by 7 bases and J by 8 bases, 9 bases remained unmatched. The CDR3 is 16 amino acids. The CDR3 nucleotides read TGTGCCAGCAAGGGTCGGACTAGCGGGAGGGCCGATGAGCAGTTCTTC. As protein: CASKGRTSGRADEQFF.

A few counts support this clonotype. The V gene is TRBV6-5, the J gene TRBJ1-1, with D unresolved. Germline V lookup: CDR1 MNHEY, CDR2 SVGAGI. The CDR3 runs 13 residues. Between the trimmed V and J ends, which lost 2 bases and 0 bases, there was a span of 4 bases. The CDR3 loop is CASSYEMNTEAFF. CDR3 DNA: TGTGCCAGCAGTTACGAGATGAACACTGAAGCTTTCTTT.

This chain connects TRBV5-1 to TRBJ2-1; TRBD2 matches at 12 bases. Germline values: CDR1 SGHRS, CDR2 YFSETQ. Trimming at V came to 4 bases and at J to 7 bases, leaving 9 bases not matched to a gene. The CDR3 consists of 16 residues. As DNA, the CDR3 is TGCGCCAGCAGCCGTCCCCTAGCGGGAGGGCTGAATGAGCAGTTCTTC. It translates to CASSRPLAGGLNEQFF.

This sequence joins TRBV28 and TRBJ2-1; 10 nucleotides agree with TRBD2. The germline V gene encodes CDR1 MDHEN and CDR2 SYDVKM. The CDR3 contains 15 residues. V was clipped by 6 bases and J by 8 bases; unmatched bases: 10. CDR3 loop: CASSREREGIDEQFF. In DNA form, the CDR3 reads TGTGCCAGCAGCCGAGAGCGGGAGGGCATCGATGAGCAGTTCTTC.

J is TRBJ1-2 and V is TRBV6-1; 9 nucleotides align to TRBD1. V was clipped by 6 bases and J by 1 base; unmatched bases: 9. Per germline, CDR1 MNHNS and CDR2 SASEGT. CDR3 length: 16 residues. The CDR3 bases are TGTGCCAGCAGACCGAACGACAGGGGGGGTAACTATGGCTACACCTTC. Protein product: CASRPNDRGGNYGYTF.